Below are 8 T cell receptor beta chains sequenced from a single sample in a study of blood T cell repertoires in COVID-19. This table comes from immunoSEQ multiplex PCR, and its TCRdb copy is limited to in-frame clones, with some not included. The data contain more than 45,000 clones, around nine tenths of them singletons. The source material was peripheral blood. Receptors were obtained from a woman aged 55 to 70 with COVID-19, enrolled during active disease.

The V gene is TRBV19, the J gene TRBJ2-7; TRBD2 might be the D (6 bases). CDR1 and CDR2 from the germline V gene are LNHDA and SQIVND (reference sequence). Trimming removed 1 base at V and 3 bases at J, with 13 bases between. The CDR3 is 15 residues long. The CDR3 is CASSIGGTGLYEQYF. In DNA, the CDR3 is TGTGCCAGTAGTATAGGCGGGACTGGTCTCTACGAGCAGTACTTC.

This clone was picked up a small number of times. Other DNA sequences in this sample translate to the same CDR3. This rearrangement joins TRBV2 to TRBJ1-2; a possible D gene is TRBD1 (6 bases). Trimming pared 5 bases from V and 0 bases from J, leaving 22 bases between. CDR1 is SNHLY and CDR2 is FYNNEI in the germline V gene. This CDR3 spans 18 amino acids. This CDR3 is CASSRGQNQLSPNYGYTF. The CDR3 DNA reads as TGTGCCAGCAGTCGTGGACAGAACCAGTTGTCTCCTAACTATGGCTACACCTTC.

The V and J genes are TRBV10-3 and TRBJ2-5; maybe TRBD2 (6 bases). This CDR3 is built from 14 residues. From germline, CDR1 is ENHRY and CDR2 SYGVKD. The V and J ends lost 9 bases and 1 base respectively, with 15 bases between them. The CDR3 coding sequence is TGTGCCATGGCCGCGTTCGGGGGCCAAGAGACCCAGTACTTC. Translation gives CAMAAFGGQETQYF.

This clone was seen once. The rearrangement uses TRBV2 and TRBJ1-5; D not resolved. CDR3 length equals 15 residues. Germline V CDR1 and CDR2: SNHLY, FYNNEI. Deletions cut 3 bases from V and 2 bases from J, with 11 bases between. The DNA of the CDR3 is TGTGCCAGCAGTGATCGCCACGGGGGCAATCAGCCCCAGCATTTT. It codes for CASSDRHGGNQPQHF.

The V call is TRBV29-1, the J call TRBJ2-7, with 9 bases fitting TRBD1. This CDR3 is built from 16 residues. The J segment lost 2 bases and the V segment lost 7 bases, leaving 15 bases of the junction unmatched. Germline V gene sequence: CDR1 SQVTM, CDR2 ANQGSEA. CDR3 bases: TGCAGCGCCCTTGGAGGACAGGGGAAAGGAGCCTACGAGCAGTACTTC. Amino acids: CSALGGQGKGAYEQYF.

V is TRBV6-5 and J is TRBJ2-1, with D uncertain. Trimming left V 8 bases short and J 0 bases short, with 5 bases between. The CDR3 totals 12 residues. Germline CDR1 reads MNHEY; CDR2 reads SVGAGI. The CDR3 DNA reads TGTGCCAGCGGCTTCTCCTACAATGAGCAGTTCTTC. It specifies CASGFSYNEQFF.

The chain joins TRBV11-2 to TRBJ2-6, with 11 bases identical to TRBD1. Germline lookup yields CDR1 SGHAT and CDR2 FQNNGV. J was trimmed by 3 bases and V by 5 bases; bases with no gene match: 9. The CDR3 has 18 residues. The CDR3 DNA follows: TGTGCCAGCAGCATAAGAGGACAGGGGGCGAATGGGGCCAACGTCCTGACTTTC. Protein: CASSIRGQGANGANVLTF.

The count of this clone is one. The gene calls are TRBV3-1 (or the pseudogene TRBV3-2) and TRBJ2-5; 12 positions agree with TRBD2. Germline V lookup: CDR1 LGHDT, CDR2 YNNKEL (reference sequence). The CDR3 contains 15 residues. The ends lost 2 bases at V and 7 bases at J; junction bases unmatched: 5. CDR3 protein: CASSQTTSGGGTQYF. DNA for the CDR3: TGTGCCAGCAGCCAAACGACTAGCGGGGGAGGGACCCAGTACTTC.